These 18 T cell receptor beta chains came from one sample sequenced in a study of blood T cells in healthy people across ages. Alongside a J-beta primer mix, a sample-barcoded 5' primer served in a second PCR lasting roughly 6 to 11 cycles. TCRdb ran MiXCR on the 5' RACE reads and lists one entry per CDR3 protein. The repertoire holds almost 800,000 distinct CDR3 sequences, 58% seen once, with 20% to 25% in the top ten. Sequencing was carried out using blood. The receptor set was obtained from a man under 40 in good health.

About this clonotype: With a much larger clone just one base away, this may be a read error. J is TRBJ2-3 and V is TRBV7-2, with 10 bases matching TRBD2. The CDR3 is 17 amino acids. The germline gives CDR1 SGHTA, CDR2 FQGNSA. The CDR3 is CASSSRPSGSNTDAQYF. The CDR3 nucleotides read TGTGCCAGCAGCTCCCGACCTAGCGGGAGTAACACAGATGCGCAGTATTTT.

This sequence joins TRBV7-9 and TRBJ2-1; 9 nucleotides agree with TRBD1. Unmatched junction bases numbered 13, after V lost 8 bases and J lost 8 bases. The CDR3 spans 15 residues. CDR1 and CDR2 (germline): SEHNR, FQNEAQ (reference sequence). The CDR3 region is CASAGAGQGPYEQFF. CDR3 nucleotide sequence: TGTGCCAGCGCCGGGGCGGGACAGGGCCCGTATGAGCAGTTCTTC.

The chain carries TRBV7-2 and TRBJ2-3; 9 bases are shared with TRBD1. Looked up from germline, CDR1 is SGHTA and CDR2 is FQGNSA. This CDR3 spans 15 amino acids. V was clipped by 5 bases and J by 4 bases; unmatched bases: 7. CDR3 sequence (DNA): TGTGCCAGCAGCGTTAAGGACAGGGGACCAGATACGCAGTATTTT. Translated, it gives CASSVKDRGPDTQYF. Full variable domain (outside the CDR3, taken from reference TRBV7-2 and TRBJ2-3): GAGVSQSPSNKVTEKGKDVELRCDPISGHTALYWYRQSLGQGLEFLIYFQGNSAPDKSGLPSDRFSAERTGGSVSTLTIQRTQQEDSAVYLCASSVKDRGPDTQYFGPGTRLTVL.

The V call is TRBV7-2, the J call TRBJ2-3; D gene ambiguous. CDR3 size: 14 residues. CDR1 and CDR2 (germline): SGHTA, FQGNSA. The ends were cut back, 6 bases at V and 5 bases at J, with 15 bases in the middle. The CDR3 DNA reads as TGTGCCAGCAGTAGGTCCCGGAACGGAGATACGCAGTATTTT. Its translation: CASSRSRNGDTQYF.

The chain uses TRBV9 and TRBJ2-7; no firm D call. The V gene's germline CDR1 is SGDLS and CDR2 YYNGEE. The CDR3 is made up of 14 amino acids. Trimming pared 0 bases from V and 4 bases from J, leaving 11 bases between. CDR3 coding DNA: TGTGCCAGCAGCGTAGAGGCAGTTTCTTACGAGCAGTACTTC. Residues: CASSVEAVSYEQYF.

The chain joins TRBV5-1 to TRBJ2-5; 9 positions agree with TRBD1. This CDR3 comprises 14 residues. J lost 3 bases, V lost 4 bases, and 4 bases had no gene match. Germline V gives CDR1 SGHRS, CDR2 YFSETQ. The CDR3 protein is CASSHGTGKETQYF. In DNA form, the CDR3 reads TGCGCCAGCAGCCACGGGACAGGGAAAGAGACCCAGTACTTC.

The rearrangement uses TRBV14 and TRBJ2-1, with a tentative D call TRBD2 (5 bases). The germline CDR1 and CDR2 sequences are SGHDN and FVKESK. This CDR3 is built from 16 residues. V shed 0 bases and J shed 0 bases, with 9 bases lying between them. In DNA form, the CDR3 reads TGTGCCAGCAGCCAAGATATTGCGGGCTCCTACAATGAGCAGTTCTTC. The encoded protein is CASSQDIAGSYNEQFF.

This chain uses TRBV7-2 with TRBJ2-4; 15 bases fit TRBD2. V was pared by 1 base and J by 6 bases, with 10 bases of the junction left unmatched. In germline, CDR1 is SGHTA, CDR2 FQGNSA. This CDR3 region has 19 residues. CDR3 in amino acids: CASSLEFGLAGGFGNIQYF. The CDR3 DNA is TGTGCCAGCAGCTTAGAGTTCGGACTAGCGGGAGGGTTCGGAAACATTCAGTACTTC.

The V gene is TRBV29-1, the J gene TRBJ2-4, with 7 bases fitting TRBD2. From germline, CDR1 is SQVTM and CDR2 ANQGSEA. The CDR3 spans 13 residues. After removal of 3 bases from V and 13 bases from J, the junction contained 12 bases not matched to a gene. The chain's CDR3 is CSVDLGGFNEQYF. CDR3 nucleotide sequence: TGCAGCGTTGACCTGGGGGGGTTCAATGAGCAGTACTTC.

CDR3 sequence: CASSLLEEGANVLTF. The CDR3 DNA sequence: TGCGCCAGCAGCTTACTAGAGGAAGGGGCCAACGTCCTGACTTTC. V usage is TRBV5-1 and J usage is TRBJ2-6; TRBD2 might be the D (5 bases). V dropped 2 bases and J dropped 4 bases, with 10 bases sitting between them. The CDR3 sequence is 15 residues long. Germline loops: CDR1 SGHRS, CDR2 YFSETQ.

This clonotype was picked up many times. As DNA, the CDR3 is TGTGCCAGCAGCGTAGGCCTAGCGGGAATCGCAGATACGCAGTATTTT. It yields the protein CASSVGLAGIADTQYF. This chain joins TRBV9 and TRBJ2-3; TRBD2 matches 9 bases. V shed 0 bases and J 4 bases; nucleotides not matched to a gene: 6. The V gene's germline CDR1 is SGDLS and CDR2 YYNGEE. This CDR3 has 16 residues.

The chain uses TRBV5-1 and TRBJ1-1; 7 bases fit TRBD1. The ends lost 4 bases at V and 5 bases at J; junction bases unmatched: 8. Germline assignment: CDR1 SGHRS and CDR2 YFSETQ. This CDR3 is 14 amino acids long. CDR3 residues: CASSPDREETEAFF. The CDR3 nucleotides read TGCGCCAGCAGCCCTGACAGGGAAGAGACTGAAGCTTTCTTT.

The chain carries TRBV20-1 and TRBJ2-3; D is perhaps TRBD2 (6 bases). V was cut by 3 bases and J by 6 bases, with 16 bases left in between. Germline loops: CDR1 DFQATT, CDR2 SNEGSKA (reference sequence). The CDR3 length is 14 residues. CDR3 sequence: CSASRGTPEDTQYF. The CDR3 DNA sequence: TGCAGTGCTAGCCGCGGGACCCCGGAGGATACGCAGTATTTT.

The V and J genes are TRBV2 and TRBJ2-3, with TRBD2 matching over 10 bases. The CDR3 spans 15 residues. V lost 4 bases to trimming and J lost 3 bases; unmatched junction nucleotides: 4. CDR1 is SNHLY, CDR2 FYNNEI, per germline. CDR3 sequence (DNA): TGTGCCAGCAGTGGAGCGGGGGGGCCGACAGATACGCAGTATTTT. Amino acids: CASSGAGGPTDTQYF.

The CDR3 DNA reads as TGTGCCAGCAGATACAGGGGAGAGACCCAGTACTTC. This gives the protein CASRYRGETQYF. The chain uses TRBV12-3 or TRBV12-4 and TRBJ2-5; 7 bases agree with TRBD1. The CDR3 is made up of 12 amino acids. Germline trimming cut 6 bases from V and 4 bases from J; bases unmatched to any gene: 2.

The chain carries TRBV11-2 and TRBJ2-7, with D possibly matching TRBD1 (5 bases). This CDR3 comprises 15 residues. V lost 5 bases, J lost 1 base, and 15 bases lay in between. The germline gives CDR1 SGHAT, CDR2 FQNNGV. CDR3 loop: CASSGSQGLSYEQYF. The CDR3, as DNA: TGTGCCAGCAGCGGAAGTCAGGGCCTTTCCTACGAGCAGTACTTC.

The gene calls are TRBV20-1 and TRBJ1-2; D is unresolved. V was shortened by 6 bases and J by 5 bases, with 13 bases between the two germline ends. Germline V gene lookup returns CDR1 DFQATT and CDR2 SNEGSKA (reference sequence). The CDR3 totals 12 residues. CDR3 bases: TGCAGTGCCAGCCTGCTCCTATATGGCTACACCTTC. Residues: CSASLLLYGYTF.

This rearrangement joins TRBV29-1 to TRBJ2-5; maybe TRBD1 (7 bases). V dropped 6 bases and J dropped 11 bases, with 16 bases sitting between them. CDR3 length: 11 amino acids. Germline-derived CDR1 and CDR2 are SQVTM and ANQGSEA. The CDR3 sequence: CSVNRGSGQYF. DNA of the CDR3: TGCAGCGTGAACAGGGGAAGCGGGCAGTACTTC.